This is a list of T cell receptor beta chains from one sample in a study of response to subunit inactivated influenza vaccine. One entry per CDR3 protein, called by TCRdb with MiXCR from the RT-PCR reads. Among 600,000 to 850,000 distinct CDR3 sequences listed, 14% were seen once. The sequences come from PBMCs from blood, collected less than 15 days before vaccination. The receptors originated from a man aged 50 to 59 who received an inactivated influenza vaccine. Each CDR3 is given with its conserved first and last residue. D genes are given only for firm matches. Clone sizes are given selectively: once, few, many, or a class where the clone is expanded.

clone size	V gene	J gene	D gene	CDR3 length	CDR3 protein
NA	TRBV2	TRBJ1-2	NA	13	CASREQVPYGYTF
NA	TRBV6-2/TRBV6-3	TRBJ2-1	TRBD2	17	CASSDSQLAGPYNEQFF
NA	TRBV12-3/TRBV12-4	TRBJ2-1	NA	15	CASSLQGGGWDEQFF
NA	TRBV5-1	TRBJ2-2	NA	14	CASSLARGDGELFF
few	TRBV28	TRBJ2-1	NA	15	CASSPILKSYNEQFF
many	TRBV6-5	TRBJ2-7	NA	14	CASMVRASSYEQYF
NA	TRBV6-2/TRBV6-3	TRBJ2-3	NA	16	CASSSGLPVGTDTQYF
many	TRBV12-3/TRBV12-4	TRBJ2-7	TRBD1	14	CASSPRDSHYEQYF
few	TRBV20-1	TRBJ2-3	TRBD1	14	CSARGPFSTDTQYF
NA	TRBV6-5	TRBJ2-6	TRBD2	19	CASSYGAYGAGSGANVLTF
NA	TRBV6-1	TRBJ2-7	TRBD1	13	CASTHRGDYEQYF
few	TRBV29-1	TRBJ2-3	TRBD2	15	CSVDPTSGRTDTQYF
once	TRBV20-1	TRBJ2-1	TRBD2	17	CCARSGLAERDYNEQFF
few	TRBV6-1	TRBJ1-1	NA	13	CASRESGRAEAFF
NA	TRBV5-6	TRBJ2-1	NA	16	CASSLARDVAINEQFF
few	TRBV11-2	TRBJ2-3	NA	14	CASSFPGTADTQYF
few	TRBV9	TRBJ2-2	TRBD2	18	CASSPQMGGLAIAGELFF
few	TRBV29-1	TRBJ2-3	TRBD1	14	CSVVQGSVTDTQYF
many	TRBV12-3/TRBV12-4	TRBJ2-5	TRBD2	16	CASSATSGGVQETQYF
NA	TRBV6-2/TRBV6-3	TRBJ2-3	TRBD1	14	CASRRQGGPDTQYF
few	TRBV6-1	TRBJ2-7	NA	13	CASSRTEDYEQYF
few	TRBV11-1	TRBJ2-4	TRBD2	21	CASSLIARTSGPREAKNIQYF
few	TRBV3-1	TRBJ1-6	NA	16	CASSQVSGAYNSPLHF
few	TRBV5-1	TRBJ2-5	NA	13	CASSLAGQQTQYF
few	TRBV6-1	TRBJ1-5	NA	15	CASSEPGQVNQPQHF
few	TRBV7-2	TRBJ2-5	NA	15	CASSLAGQRVETQYF
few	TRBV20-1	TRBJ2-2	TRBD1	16	CSARTGPDANTGELFF
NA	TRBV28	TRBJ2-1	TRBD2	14	CASSLGLGVGEQFF
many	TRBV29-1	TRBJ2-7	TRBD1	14	CSAASGQGAYEQYF
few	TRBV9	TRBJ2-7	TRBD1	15	CASSVSSGGHHEQYF
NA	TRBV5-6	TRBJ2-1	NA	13	CASSLPTGNEQFF
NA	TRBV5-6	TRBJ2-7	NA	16	CASSQWEAVGIYEQYF
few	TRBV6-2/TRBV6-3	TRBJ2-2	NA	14	CASSSSTHTGELFF
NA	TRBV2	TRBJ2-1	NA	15	CASRRVTSTDNEQFF
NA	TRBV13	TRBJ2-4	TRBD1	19	CASSSTITGAPLAKNIQYF
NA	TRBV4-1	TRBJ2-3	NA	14	CASSRQQDRDTQYF
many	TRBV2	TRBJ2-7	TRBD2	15	CASSEAGTSGYEQYF
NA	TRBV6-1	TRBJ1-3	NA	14	CASRAGHLGNTIYF
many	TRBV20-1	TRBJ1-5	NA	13	CSARTPRDQPQHF
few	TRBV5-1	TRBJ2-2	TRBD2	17	CASSLMTSGANTGELFF
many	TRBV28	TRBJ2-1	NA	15	CASTTGLGSYNEQFF
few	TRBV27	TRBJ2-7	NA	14	CASRPVGPTYEQYF
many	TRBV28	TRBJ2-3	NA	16	CASSLFYRESTDTQYF
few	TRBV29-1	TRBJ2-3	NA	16	CSVSGGWGESADTQYF
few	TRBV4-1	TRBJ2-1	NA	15	CASSQDLLPSNEQFF
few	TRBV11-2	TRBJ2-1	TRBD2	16	CASSSASGTSRHEQFF